The next 21 T cell receptor beta chains were all read from a single sample in a study of blood T cell repertoires in COVID-19. The repertoire was sequenced with immunoSEQ multiplex PCR; TCRdb's copy has only in-frame clones and lacks some. The data show about 300,000 clones, 75% to 95% seen once. Sequenced sample: peripheral blood. Every receptor here comes from a woman aged 25 to 39 with COVID-19, enrolled during active disease.

For this clone: This specimen includes other DNA sequences encoding the same CDR3. This chain joins TRBV5-1 and TRBJ1-2; 12 nucleotides align to TRBD1. The J segment lost 2 bases and the V segment lost 5 bases, leaving 4 bases of the junction unmatched. There are 15 residues in the CDR3. Germline CDR1 reads SGHRS; CDR2 reads YFSETQ. CDR3 DNA: TGCGCCAGCAGTCTTGGGACAGGGGGCAACTATGGCTACACCTTC. Protein product: CASSLGTGGNYGYTF.

This rearrangement joins TRBV5-1 to TRBJ2-6; 7 bases are a match to TRBD1. The germline CDR1 and CDR2 sequences are SGHRS and YFSETQ. Unmatched junction bases numbered 4, after V lost 4 bases and J lost 0 bases. The CDR3 has 16 amino acids. The CDR3: CASSPTGHSGANVLTF. The DNA for the CDR3 is TGCGCCAGCAGCCCGACAGGGCACTCTGGGGCCAACGTCCTGACTTTC.

V gene TRBV19 combines with J gene TRBJ2-2, with 14 bases identical to TRBD2. The ends lost 3 bases at V and 6 bases at J; junction bases unmatched: 6. This CDR3 region has 17 residues. Germline CDR1 reads LNHDA; CDR2 reads SQIVND (reference sequence). The CDR3 loop reads CASSIWTSGRYPGELFF. In DNA form, the CDR3 reads TGTGCCAGTAGTATTTGGACTAGCGGGAGGTATCCCGGGGAGCTGTTTTTT. Looking up the rest from reference TRBV19 and TRBJ2-2 gives the full variable domain: DGGITQSPKYLFRKEGQNVTLSCEQNLNHDAMYWYRQDPGQGLRLIYYSQIVNDFQKGDIAEGYSVSREKKESFPLTVTSAQKNPTAFYLCASSIWTSGRYPGELFFGEGSRLTVL.

This sequence joins TRBV27 and TRBJ2-1, with 15 bases that match TRBD2. CDR3 length: 19 residues. CDR1 is MNHEY, CDR2 SMNVEV, per germline (reference sequence). V trimming: 5 bases; J trimming: 0 bases; junction bases outside the gene matches: 8. The CDR3 nucleotides read TGTGCCAGCAGTCTTACGGGACTAGCGGGAGGCAGCTCCTACAATGAGCAGTTCTTC. Its translation is CASSLTGLAGGSSYNEQFF.

J is TRBJ2-7 and V is TRBV4-3; 7 positions match TRBD2. The V and J ends lost 3 bases and 3 bases, in that order; junction bases with no gene match: 8. The CDR3 is 15 amino acids. Germline CDR1 and CDR2: LGHNA and YSLEER. The CDR3 bases are TGCGCCAGCAGCCAGGATAGGGCTAGCGGCTACGAGCAGTACTTC. Translated, it gives CASSQDRASGYEQYF.

The V and J genes are TRBV5-1 and TRBJ2-1; weak D call: TRBD1 (6 bases). The V end lost 3 bases, the J end lost 0 bases, and 13 bases lay between the germline ends. CDR1 is SGHRS and CDR2 is YFSETQ in the germline V gene. The CDR3 totals 16 residues. CDR3 coding DNA: TGCGCCAGCAGCTATACAGGGTATAGCTCCTACAATGAGCAGTTCTTC. Translation: CASSYTGYSSYNEQFF.

The genes are TRBV7-3 and TRBJ1-1, with a possible D match to TRBD1 (5 bases). Germline CDR1 and CDR2: SGHTA and FQGTGA. The length of the CDR3 is 13 residues. Trimming stripped 2 bases from V and 7 bases from J, with 11 bases between. In DNA form, the CDR3 reads TGTGCCAGCAGCTTACGGGGAGGGGTTGAAGCTTTCTTT. As protein: CASSLRGGVEAFF. Full variable domain (outside the CDR3, taken from reference TRBV7-3 and TRBJ1-1): GAGVSQTPSNKVTEKGKYVELRCDPISGHTALYWYRQSLGQGPEFLIYFQGTGAADDSGLPNDRFFAVRPEGSVSTLKIQRTERGDSAVYLCASSLRGGVEAFFGQGTRLTVV.

V and J are TRBV19 and TRBJ2-2, with 7 bases matching TRBD1. Germline CDR1 reads LNHDA; CDR2 reads SQIVND (reference sequence). Trimming at V came to 2 bases and at J to 7 bases, leaving 16 bases not matched to a gene. This CDR3 has 18 residues. Here the CDR3 reads CASSIQGRGSFPVGELFF. As DNA, the CDR3 is TGTGCCAGTAGTATACAGGGCAGGGGGAGTTTTCCTGTCGGGGAGCTGTTTTTT.

The chain links TRBV30 to TRBJ2-2; TRBD2 matches at 15 bases. Losses at the gene ends were 5 bases for V and 6 bases for J; bases not matched to a gene: 19. The CDR3 consists of 20 residues. Germline values: CDR1 GTSNPN, CDR2 SVGIG (reference sequence). Written as DNA, the CDR3 is TGTGCCTGGGCGATTTACTCCGGGACTAGCGGGAGGTGGTTCCCCGGGGAGCTGTTTTTT. As protein: CAWAIYSGTSGRWFPGELFF.

This clone came up a few times. J is TRBJ2-7 and V is TRBV7-2, with 8 bases that match TRBD1. Germline V CDR1 and CDR2: SGHTA, FQGNSA. This CDR3 comprises 16 residues. The trim removed 5 bases at V and 3 bases at J, leaving 12 bases unmatched. This CDR3 reads CASSPILGQGRYEQYF. DNA for the CDR3: TGTGCCAGCAGCCCCATCCTCGGACAGGGCCGCTACGAGCAGTACTTC.

A single count supports this clone. The chain uses TRBV3-1 (or the pseudogene TRBV3-2) and TRBJ2-6; 11 positions match TRBD1. J was trimmed by 3 bases and V by 1 base; bases with no gene match: 5. The germline V gene encodes CDR1 LGHDT and CDR2 YNNKEL (reference sequence). The CDR3 consists of 18 residues. The chain's CDR3 is CASSQGGQGVVGANVLTF. Written as DNA, the CDR3 is TGTGCCAGCAGCCAAGGGGGACAGGGGGTAGTTGGGGCCAACGTCCTGACTTTC.

This clone was counted once. The chain is built from TRBV13 and TRBJ2-1; 13 bases are a match to TRBD2. Unmatched junction bases numbered 6, after V lost 5 bases and J lost 8 bases. CDR3 length equals 15 residues. Germline-derived CDR1 and CDR2 are PRHDT and FYEKMQ (reference sequence). CDR3 DNA: TGTGCCAGCAGCACAGGGACTAGCGGGACCGATGAGCAGTTCTTC. It yields the protein CASSTGTSGTDEQFF.

A note on this clone: The identical CDR3 is also encoded by other nucleotide sequences in the sample. The chain is built from TRBV5-1 and TRBJ2-7; the match to TRBD1 covers 11 bases. With 2 bases clipped from V and 1 base from J, the junction kept 2 bases outside the gene matches. CDR1 is SGHRS, CDR2 YFSETQ, per germline. The CDR3 sequence is 15 residues long. The CDR3 reads CASSLGQGASYEQYF. The CDR3 DNA follows: TGCGCCAGCAGCTTAGGACAGGGGGCATCCTACGAGCAGTACTTC.

This clone showed up just once. The V call is TRBV6-6, the J call TRBJ1-2, with D perhaps matching TRBD1 (5 bases). The V and J ends lost 5 bases and 1 base respectively, with 11 bases between them. CDR3 length: 14 residues. Germline V gene lookup returns CDR1 MNHNY and CDR2 SVGAGI (reference sequence). DNA of the CDR3: TGTGCCAGCAGTCCCCTGACAGATAACTATGGCTACACCTTC. Its protein is CASSPLTDNYGYTF.

V and J are TRBV2 and TRBJ2-2, with TRBD1 matching 9 bases. The CDR3 extends over 18 amino acids. Trimming took 5 bases from V and 0 from J; bases not matched to a gene: 10. Germline V CDR1 and CDR2: SNHLY, FYNNEI. Here the CDR3 DNA reads TGTGCCAGCAGTCCCGGGACAGGGATTCCCTCGAACACCGGGGAGCTGTTTTTT. Its translation: CASSPGTGIPSNTGELFF.

This clone was counted a few times. The chain carries TRBV15 and TRBJ2-1; 7 nucleotides match TRBD2. The CDR3 contains 14 residues. Germline-derived CDR1 and CDR2 are LNHNV and YYDKDF (reference sequence). The junction had 9 bases not matched to a gene; V was cut back by 0 bases and J by 13 bases. CDR3 DNA sequence: TGTGCCACCAGCAGAGAAGGAGCTAGCGGCCGTCAGTTCTTC. The encoded protein is CATSREGASGRQFF.

This chain uses TRBV6-5 with TRBJ2-1; 7 nucleotides match TRBD2. J gave up 5 bases and V 6 bases, and 10 bases lay outside the gene matches. From germline, CDR1 is MNHEY and CDR2 SVGAGI. The CDR3 covers 15 residues. The chain's CDR3 is CASSPRGRGNNEQFF. The CDR3 nucleotides read TGTGCCAGCAGCCCACGTGGGAGGGGCAACAATGAGCAGTTCTTC.

The V gene is TRBV28, the J gene TRBJ1-2; possible D gene TRBD1, 5 bases. Trimming stripped 7 bases from V and 3 bases from J, with 18 bases between. Looked up from germline, CDR1 is MDHEN and CDR2 is SYDVKM. The CDR3 loop spans 15 amino acids. The CDR3 region is CASTRGGSAHYGYTF. CDR3 bases: TGTGCCAGCACCCGCGGGGGTTCGGCCCACTATGGCTACACCTTC.

The CDR3 region is CASSPGDTYKDTQYF. CDR3 bases: TGCGCCAGCAGCCCAGGGGACACCTACAAGGATACGCAGTATTTT. J is TRBJ2-3 and V is TRBV4-1, with D possibly TRBD1 on 6 matching bases. In germline, CDR1 is MGHRA, CDR2 YSYEKL. This CDR3 spans 15 amino acids. Trimming shortened V by 4 bases and J by 6 bases, and 17 bases separated the two germline ends.

The chain joins TRBV12-3 or TRBV12-4 to TRBJ1-1; 10 bases are shared with TRBD1. The CDR3 is 12 amino acids. The ends lost 4 bases at V and 10 bases at J; junction bases unmatched: 3. CDR3 amino acids: CASSSWDRGAFF. CDR3 nucleotides: TGTGCCAGCAGTTCCTGGGACAGGGGAGCTTTCTTT.

This clone was counted between two and nine times. This chain joins TRBV11-2 and TRBJ2-7; tentative D call: TRBD2 (5 bases). The length of the CDR3 is 13 residues. Looked up from germline, CDR1 is SGHAT and CDR2 is FQNNGV. The V end was cut by 10 bases, the J end by 0 bases, with 13 bases between. The CDR3 region is CATRWLASYEQYF. CDR3 DNA: TGTGCCACCCGCTGGCTAGCCTCCTACGAGCAGTACTTC.